A selection of T cell receptor beta chains follows, all from one sample in a study of T cell repertoires in cytomegalovirus infection. One entry per CDR3 protein results from TCRdb running MiXCR on the reads. This sample has 80,000 or so distinct CDR3 sequences, with about 24% found just once. These receptors are not linked to any known antigen. The specimen comprised CD8+ T cells from cultured PBMCs, sampled from culture after CMV antigen stimulation. Source of these receptors: a human donor in good health (CMV status not recorded). Some clones in this sample may be carry-over from other donors' samples. Both conserved end residues are part of each CDR3. A D gene is named only where the DNA matches it firmly. Clone sizes are given selectively: once, few, many, or a class where the clone is expanded.

abundance	v_gene	d_gene	j_gene	len	CDR3aa	CDR3nt
few	TRBV4-2	TRBD2	TRBJ2-2	16	CASSQAPPGGAGELFF	TGTGCCAGCAGCCAAGCCCCCCCGGGAGGGGCCGGGGAGCTGTTTTTT
few	TRBV28	TRBD1	TRBJ2-7	16	CASSLYPTGGLYEQYF	TGTGCCAGCAGTTTATATCCGACAGGGGGCTTATACGAGCAGTACTTC
NA	TRBV7-2	NA	TRBJ1-1	13	CASSSRAGERAFF	TGTGCCAGCAGCTCCAGGGCAGGGGAACGAGCTTTCTTT
NA	TRBV4-3	TRBD1	TRBJ1-3	17	CASSQGTGGIGGNTIYF	TGCGCCAGCAGCCAAGGGACAGGGGGCATCGGTGGAAACACCATATATTTT
few	TRBV27	NA	TRBJ2-5	16	CASSSLLGGRQETQYF	TGTGCCAGCAGTTCGTTACTAGGAGGCCGCCAAGAGACCCAGTACTTC
many	TRBV7-8	NA	TRBJ1-1	13	CASSVRLETEAFF	TGTGCCAGCAGCGTACGCTTGGAAACTGAAGCTTTCTTT
many	TRBV2	NA	TRBJ2-3	12	CASRGPLDTQYF	TGTGCCAGCAGGGGGCCATTAGATACGCAGTATTTT
few	TRBV4-2	TRBD1	TRBJ2-7	14	CASSQGTGYYEQYF	TGTGCCAGCAGCCAAGGGACAGGGTACTACGAGCAGTACTTC
NA	TRBV29-1	NA	TRBJ2-1	14	CSVEGASSYNEQFF	TGCAGCGTTGAAGGGGCGAGCTCCTACAATGAGCAGTTCTTC
NA	TRBV10-3	TRBD1	TRBJ2-7	15	CAISDLDRAAYEQYF	TGTGCCATCAGTGACCTCGACAGGGCGGCCTACGAGCAGTACTTC
once	TRBV4-3	TRBD1	TRBJ1-1	16	CASSQAQQGASTEAFF	TGCGCCAGCAGCCAAGCTCAGCAGGGGGCAAGCACTGAAGCTTTCTTT
many	TRBV6-5	NA	TRBJ2-5	19	CASSYSAPGSGGIQETQYF	TGTGCCAGCAGTTACTCGGCCCCTGGTAGCGGAGGAATCCAAGAGACCCAGTACTTC
NA	TRBV19	NA	TRBJ2-7	16	CASSPRAGLTPYEQYF	TGTGCCAGTAGTCCCCGGGCGGGGCTAACTCCCTACGAGCAGTACTTC
many	TRBV6-1	TRBD2	TRBJ2-3	14	CAIQAGESTDTQYF	TGTGCCATCCAAGCGGGGGAAAGCACAGATACGCAGTATTTT
NA	TRBV6-2/TRBV6-3	TRBD1	TRBJ1-1	16	CASSPGQGFMNTEAFF	TGTGCCAGCAGTCCGGGACAGGGGTTCATGAACACTGAAGCTTTCTTT
few	TRBV11-2	TRBD2	TRBJ2-1	17	CASSKGLAGANYNEQFF	TGTGCCAGCAGCAAGGGACTAGCGGGGGCCAACTACAATGAGCAGTTCTTC
many	TRBV7-8	NA	TRBJ2-7	14	CASSDRELTYEQYF	TGTGCCAGCAGCGACAGAGAGTTGACCTACGAGCAGTACTTC
many	TRBV27	NA	TRBJ1-5	15	CASSLSGVGNQPQHF	TGTGCCAGCAGTTTATCAGGGGTTGGCAATCAGCCCCAGCATTTT